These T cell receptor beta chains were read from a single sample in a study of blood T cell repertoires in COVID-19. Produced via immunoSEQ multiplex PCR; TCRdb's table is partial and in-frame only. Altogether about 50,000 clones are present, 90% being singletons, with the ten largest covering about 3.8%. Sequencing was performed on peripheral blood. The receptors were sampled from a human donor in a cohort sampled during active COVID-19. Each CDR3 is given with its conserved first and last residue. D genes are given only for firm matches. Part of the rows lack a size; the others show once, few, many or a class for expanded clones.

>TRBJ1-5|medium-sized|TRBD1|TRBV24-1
CATSDYETGDQPQHF
TGTGCCACCAGTGATTATGAGACAGGGGATCAGCCCCAGCATTTT
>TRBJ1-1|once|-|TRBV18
CASSPPRGNVGTEAFF
TGTGCCAGCTCACCACCTCGCGGCAACGTTGGAACTGAAGCTTTCTTT
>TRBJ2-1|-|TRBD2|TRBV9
CASSPGLNSWNEQFF
TGTGCCAGCAGCCCGGGACTAAACTCATGGAATGAGCAGTTCTTC
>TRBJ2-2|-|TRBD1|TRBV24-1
CATSERAGGSGELFF
TGTGCCACCAGTGAAAGGGCAGGGGGCTCCGGGGAGCTGTTTTTT
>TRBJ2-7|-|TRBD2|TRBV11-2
CASSLRLAPYEQYF
TGTGCCAGCAGCTTAAGACTAGCGCCCTACGAGCAGTACTTC
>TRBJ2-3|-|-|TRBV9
CASSVSPSGGRNTQYF
TGTGCCAGCAGCGTATCCCCCTCTGGAGGGCGAAATACGCAGTATTTT
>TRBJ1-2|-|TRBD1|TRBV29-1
CSAFTSTGTYGYTF
TGCAGCGCCTTCACCTCGACAGGGACCTATGGCTACACCTTC
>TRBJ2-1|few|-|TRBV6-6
CASRTVRNEQFF
TGTGCCAGCAGGACAGTGAGGAATGAGCAGTTCTTC
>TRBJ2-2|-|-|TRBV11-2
CASSLVISGANTGELFF
TGTGCCAGCAGCTTAGTTATTAGCGGAGCAAACACCGGGGAGCTGTTTTTT
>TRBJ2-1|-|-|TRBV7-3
CASSLLVQGGSEQFF
TGTGCCAGCAGCTTACTTGTACAGGGCGGAAGTGAGCAGTTCTTC
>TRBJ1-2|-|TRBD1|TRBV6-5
CASRTGADYGYTF
TGTGCCAGCAGGACAGGGGCGGACTATGGCTACACCTTC
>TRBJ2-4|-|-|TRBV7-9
CASSSGRGQNIQYF
TGTGCCAGCAGCTCGGGTAGGGGTCAAAACATTCAGTACTTC
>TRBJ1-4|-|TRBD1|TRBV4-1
CASSHRDSQSWPSNEKLFF
TGCGCCAGCAGCCACCGGGACAGCCAGTCCTGGCCCTCTAATGAAAAACTGTTTTTT